This T cell receptor beta chain was identified during a study of identical twins. Whole-study results and caveats: Twin-shared out-of-frame alpha sequences showed excess low generation probability.

CDR1 and CDR2 (germline): DFQATT, SNEGSKA (reference sequence). The CDR3 runs to 16 residues. About this clonotype: Its cognate antigen is unknown. The junction departs from the called germline gene at one end, perhaps through a read error.

Template switching (which added a universal primer site) was used, and cDNA carried unique molecular identifiers. TCRdb fed the 5' RACE reads into MiXCR, producing one record per CDR3 protein. The table has 500,000 to 650,000 distinct CDR3 sequences, just over 7% seen once. The sample was also reused in another study, on yellow fever vaccine responses in identical twins.

The specimen sequenced was PBMCs. The V gene is TRBV20-1, the J gene TRBJ2-1; 10 nucleotides agree with TRBD2. This receptor was identified in a woman in her late teens or twenties in good health. Written as DNA, the CDR3 is TGCTGTGCTAGCCCCAGAACTTGGACTAGCGGCAATGAGCAGTTCTTC. Amino acids: CCASPRTWTSGNEQFF.